The subject of this entry is one T cell receptor beta chain. TCRdb used MiXCR to reprocess the 5' RACE reads, holding one entry per CDR3 protein. The repertoire holds 190,000 or so distinct CDR3 sequences, with 20% to 25% as singletons. CDR3 length: 14 amino acids. CDR1 and CDR2 from the germline V gene are DFQATT and SNEGSKA (reference sequence). V dropped 5 bases and J dropped 2 bases, with 16 bases sitting between them. This sample stems from a study of T-cell memory formation after mild COVID-19. Sequencing was done on a sample of PBMCs or a T cell subset sorted from them (not recorded which). The receptor was isolated from an adult woman who had mild COVID-19 (a few samples of this study predate the infection). Cell type and time point are not known. The chain employs TRBV20-1 and TRBJ2-7; D gene uncertain. The CDR3 loop reads CSALPLLVPYEQYF. CDR3 nucleotide sequence: TGCAGTGCTCTTCCTCTACTGGTCCCCTACGAGCAGTACTTC.